Below are 31 T cell receptor beta chains sequenced from a single sample in a study of blood T cells in healthy people across ages. Together with a sample-barcoded 5' primer, a J-beta primer mix was included in a second PCR lasting about 6 to 11 cycles. TCRdb ran MiXCR on the 5' RACE reads and lists one entry per CDR3 protein. The data contain 750,000 to 950,000 distinct CDR3 sequences, roughly 50% of them seen just once; the ten biggest clones take up roughly two fifths. Sequencing was carried out using blood. The receptors originated from an elderly man in good health.

The chain uses TRBV29-1 and TRBJ1-1; TRBD1 might be the D (5 bases). Germline V gives CDR1 SQVTM, CDR2 ANQGSEA. Deletions cut 5 bases from V and 3 bases from J, with 10 bases between. CDR3 size: 12 residues. CDR3 region: CSVYRQYTEAFF. The CDR3, as DNA: TGCAGCGTTTACAGACAGTACACTGAAGCTTTCTTT.

CDR3 in DNA: TGTGCCAGCAGCCCCTCTTCTACCCTTGATGGCTACACCTTC. Translating it yields CASSPSSTLDGYTF. This chain connects TRBV6-5 to TRBJ1-2; D is unclear. V shed 6 bases and J shed 6 bases, with 17 bases lying between them. Germline lookup yields CDR1 MNHEY and CDR2 SVGAGI. The CDR3 has 14 residues.

The chain links TRBV12-3 or TRBV12-4 to TRBJ1-1; 7 bases align to TRBD1. The V segment lost 6 bases and the J segment 0 bases; nucleotides outside the gene matches: 4. The CDR3 has 14 residues. CDR3 amino acids: CASRITGVNTEAFF. The CDR3 nucleotides read TGTGCCAGCAGGATTACAGGGGTGAACACTGAAGCTTTCTTT.

This sequence joins TRBV20-1 and TRBJ1-4; no clear D. Deletions cut 4 bases from V and 8 bases from J, with 17 bases between. The CDR3 runs 14 residues. Germline loops: CDR1 DFQATT, CDR2 SNEGSKA (reference sequence). The CDR3, as DNA: TGCAGTGCTACTGGCGCCCACGCGGAAGAAAAACTGTTTTTT. Translation gives CSATGAHAEEKLFF.

As to this clonotype: A much bigger clone sits one base away, suggesting this may be a read error. The gene calls are TRBV7-2 and TRBJ2-1; D uncertain. Germline loops: CDR1 SGHTA, CDR2 FQGNSA. The CDR3 contains 14 residues. The V gene lost 3 bases and the J gene lost 13 bases, with 19 bases spanning the gap. The CDR3 nucleotides read TGTGCCAGCAGCTTTGCGTTGACCCTCCCGTTACAGTTCTTC. It is translated as CASSFALTLPLQFF.

The V gene is TRBV7-9, the J gene TRBJ2-7; a weak D match, TRBD2 (5 bases). V was cut by 1 base and J by 5 bases, with 18 bases left in between. The germline V gene has CDR1 SEHNR and CDR2 FQNEAQ (reference sequence). The CDR3 is 16 residues long. CDR3 loop: CASSLGVGVQTNEQYF. The DNA of the CDR3 is TGTGCCAGCAGCTTAGGAGTCGGGGTCCAGACGAACGAGCAGTACTTC.

The V call is TRBV4-2, the J call TRBJ2-7; 10 nucleotides line up with TRBD2. The germline V gene encodes CDR1 LGHNA and CDR2 YNFKEQ. Trimming cost V 1 base and J 4 bases; bases outside gene matches: 4. This CDR3 contains 15 residues. The CDR3 DNA is TGTGCCAGCAGCCAAGTTCGAGCGGGAGGGTACGAGCAGTACTTC. Translating gives CASSQVRAGGYEQYF.

This clonotype was seen once. The genes are TRBV29-1 and TRBJ2-1; no clear D gene. The CDR3 sequence is 13 residues long. V was pared by 1 base and J by 12 bases, with 16 bases between. Germline V gene lookup returns CDR1 SQVTM and CDR2 ANQGSEA. CDR3 in amino acids: CSVEGGYPRRQFF. CDR3 DNA: TGCAGCGTTGAAGGAGGCTACCCCAGGCGGCAGTTCTTC.

At least ten counts were recorded for this clonotype. The chain joins TRBV18 to TRBJ1-2; D gene unclear. This CDR3 spans 15 amino acids. Germline V CDR1 and CDR2: KGHSH, LQKENI. Trimming removed 2 bases from V and 4 bases from J, with 14 bases in between. The CDR3 is CASSPFREASYGYTF. The CDR3 nucleotides read TGTGCCAGCTCACCATTCCGGGAGGCCTCCTATGGCTACACCTTC.

The rearrangement uses TRBV6-5 and TRBJ2-7, with 7 bases lining up with TRBD2. This CDR3 is built from 16 residues. The V gene end was trimmed by 7 bases and the J gene end by 0 bases; junction bases not matched to a gene: 12. Germline V CDR1 and CDR2: MNHEY, SVGAGI. CDR3 in DNA: TGTGCCAGCACCCCATCCCGACTAGCAGACTCCTACGAGCAGTACTTC. It specifies CASTPSRLADSYEQYF.

The chain uses TRBV12-3 or TRBV12-4 and TRBJ2-1, with D uncertain. V dropped 2 bases and J dropped 7 bases, with 12 bases sitting between them. The CDR3 is 14 residues long. The CDR3 reads CASSLNDWRNEQFF. The CDR3 bases are TGTGCCAGCAGTTTAAACGACTGGAGAAATGAGCAGTTCTTC.

The chain is built from TRBV14 and TRBJ2-3; 13 bases agree with TRBD2. V gave up 4 bases and J gave up 0 bases; unmatched junction bases: 4. CDR1 is SGHDN and CDR2 is FVKESK in the germline V gene. This CDR3 has 17 amino acids. DNA of the CDR3: TGTGCCAGCAGCCCGGGACTAGCGGGGATTAGCACAGATACGCAGTATTTT. It codes for CASSPGLAGISTDTQYF.

The rearrangement uses TRBV5-1 and TRBJ2-2, with 8 positions matching TRBD2. The CDR3 is 17 amino acids. V was pared by 0 bases and J by 1 base, with 5 bases of the junction left unmatched. Looked up from germline, CDR1 is SGHRS and CDR2 is YFSETQ. The DNA for the CDR3 is TGCGCCAGCAGCTTGGCCCTAGCGGGTATGAACACCGGGGAGCTGTTTTTT. Its translation is CASSLALAGMNTGELFF.

The chain uses TRBV20-1 and TRBJ2-1; 8 bases fit TRBD2. V shed 6 bases and J 3 bases; nucleotides not matched to a gene: 7. CDR3 length: 14 residues. The germline gives CDR1 DFQATT, CDR2 SNEGSKA (reference sequence). DNA of the CDR3: TGCAGTGCCGCTACGGGGGGGGTCTACAATGAGCAGTTCTTC. It translates to CSAATGGVYNEQFF.

The chain joins TRBV7-9 to TRBJ1-2; weak D call: TRBD1 (6 bases). V was pared by 2 bases and J by 4 bases, with 17 bases between. The CDR3 is 16 amino acids. In germline, CDR1 is SEHNR, CDR2 FQNEAQ (reference sequence). Here the CDR3 reads CASSLIGARGSYGYTF. CDR3 in DNA: TGTGCCAGCAGCTTAATCGGCGCCAGGGGAAGCTATGGCTACACCTTC.

V gene TRBV7-9 combines with J gene TRBJ2-3; 9 bases line up with TRBD2. The CDR3 loop spans 15 amino acids. With 6 bases clipped from V and 5 bases from J, the junction kept 9 bases outside the gene matches. Germline CDR1 reads SEHNR; CDR2 reads FQNEAQ (reference sequence). The CDR3 loop is CASRVSGSPGDTQYF. The DNA of the CDR3 is TGTGCCAGCAGGGTTAGCGGGAGCCCGGGAGATACGCAGTATTTT.

The chain is built from TRBV5-4 and TRBJ2-4; D not certain. The J call may be faulty, since TRBJ2-7 better matches the DNA end. Germline V lookup: CDR1 SGHNT, CDR2 YYREEE (reference sequence). The CDR3 length is 14 residues. CDR3 nucleotide sequence: TGTGCCAGCAGCTTGGAACCCGCCCCCTACGAGCAGTACTTC. Translation: CASSLEPAPYEQYF.

This chain connects TRBV29-1 to TRBJ2-7, with a tentative D call TRBD1 (6 bases). CDR1 and CDR2 from the germline V gene are SQVTM and ANQGSEA. V lost 0 bases and J 7 bases, leaving 16 bases between the germline ends. The CDR3 runs 14 residues. The CDR3 DNA sequence: TGCAGCGTTGAAGATGGGGGCAGGGCTGGGGAGCAGTACTTC. This gives the protein CSVEDGGRAGEQYF.

This clonotype was seen a few times. The chain combines TRBV10-3 with TRBJ1-2; D is perhaps TRBD1 (5 bases). The CDR3 has 12 amino acids. Germline CDR1 ENHRY, CDR2 SYGVKD. Trimming took off 2 bases at V and 5 bases at J, with 6 bases between the two ends. The CDR3 sequence: CAISEGTYGYTF. The CDR3 coding sequence is TGTGCCATCAGTGAGGGGACTTATGGCTACACCTTC.

This clonotype was detected only a few times. The gene calls are TRBV20-1 and TRBJ2-7; 9 positions match TRBD1. V shed 6 bases, J shed 1 base, and the junction held 4 bases outside the gene matches. Germline loops: CDR1 DFQATT, CDR2 SNEGSKA (reference sequence). The CDR3 contains 13 residues. CDR3 in amino acids: CSADRGESYEQYF. The CDR3 nucleotides are TGCAGTGCCGACAGGGGGGAGTCCTACGAGCAGTACTTC.

V gene TRBV10-3 combines with J gene TRBJ2-7; TRBD2 agrees at 9 bases. Germline lookup yields CDR1 ENHRY and CDR2 SYGVKD. This CDR3 spans 13 amino acids. Germline trimming cut 10 bases from V and 6 bases from J; bases unmatched to any gene: 10. The CDR3 protein is CATAGLAEGEQYF. The CDR3, as DNA: TGTGCCACAGCGGGACTAGCAGAAGGCGAGCAGTACTTC.

In this sample, this clonotype turned up a few times. The chain is built from TRBV20-1 and TRBJ2-7, with 11 bases lining up with TRBD2. Germline V gene data show CDR1 as DFQATT and CDR2 as SNEGSKA (reference sequence). The CDR3 consists of 16 residues. V lost 1 base to trimming and J lost 2 bases; unmatched junction nucleotides: 7. For the CDR3, the DNA is TGCAGTGCTAGAGTTGGTAGCGGGAGGGCCACCTACGAGCAGTACTTC. It yields the protein CSARVGSGRATYEQYF.

The rearrangement links TRBV6-6 to TRBJ2-6; D might be TRBD2 (5 bases). Between the trimmed V and J ends, which lost 4 bases and 0 bases, there was a span of 13 bases. Germline assignment: CDR1 MNHNY and CDR2 SVGAGI (reference sequence). The CDR3 is 17 residues long. DNA for the CDR3: TGTGCCAGCAGTTTACTGGAAGGGAGCTCTGGGGCCAACGTCCTGACTTTC. It translates to CASSLLEGSSGANVLTF.

Comment on this clonotype: Just one base apart from a much larger clone, this may be a read error. This chain uses TRBV24-1 with TRBJ2-7, with no clear D. This CDR3 comprises 10 residues. Trimming took off 4 bases at V and 3 bases at J, with 0 bases between the two ends. Per the germline V gene, CDR1 is KGHDR and CDR2 is SFDVKD. The CDR3 sequence: CATSDYEQYF. CDR3 sequence (DNA): TGTGCCACCAGTGACTACGAGCAGTACTTC.

The chain couples TRBV29-1 to TRBJ1-1; 12 nucleotides match TRBD1. With 6 bases clipped from V and 8 bases from J, the junction kept 13 bases outside the gene matches. This CDR3 spans 15 amino acids. CDR1 and CDR2 from the germline V gene are SQVTM and ANQGSEA. The CDR3 region is CSVGRDRGQGAEAFF. As DNA, the CDR3 is TGCAGCGTCGGGCGGGACAGGGGGCAAGGCGCCGAAGCTTTCTTT.

This clonotype occurred once. V gene TRBV7-2 combines with J gene TRBJ1-5; tentatively, D is TRBD1 (6 bases). Per the germline V gene, CDR1 is SGHTA and CDR2 is FQGNSA. With 4 bases removed from V and 6 bases from J, the gap between germline ends came to 13 bases. There are 14 residues in the CDR3. The CDR3 sequence is CASSSGDRTQPQHF. CDR3 in DNA: TGTGCCAGCAGCTCCGGCGACAGGACTCAGCCCCAGCATTTT.

This clonotype has ten or more counts. This chain links TRBV14 with TRBJ2-1; TRBD2 agrees at 11 bases. V lost 0 bases to trimming and J lost 9 bases; unmatched junction nucleotides: 13. The germline V gene has CDR1 SGHDN and CDR2 FVKESK. This CDR3 contains 18 residues. CDR3 sequence: CASSQDPFGTSGHGEQFF. The CDR3, as DNA: TGTGCCAGCAGCCAAGACCCCTTCGGGACTAGCGGTCATGGTGAGCAGTTCTTC.

This CDR3 reads CAISESGNYEQYF. The CDR3 DNA follows: TGTGCCATCAGTGAGTCGGGTAACTACGAGCAGTACTTC. The chain is built from TRBV10-3 and TRBJ2-1; D call uncertain. TRBJ2-7 matches the DNA end more closely, so the J call is doubtful. CDR1 and CDR2 (germline): ENHRY, SYGVKD. The CDR3 covers 13 residues.

The chain combines TRBV20-1 with TRBJ2-7; D may be TRBD1 (5 bases). The length of the CDR3 is 14 residues. The V end lost 1 base, the J end lost 5 bases, and 15 bases lay between the germline ends. Per the germline V gene, CDR1 is DFQATT and CDR2 is SNEGSKA (reference sequence). The CDR3 is CSARGRQGTHEQYF. As DNA, the CDR3 is TGCAGTGCTAGAGGGCGGCAGGGTACCCACGAGCAGTACTTC.

This clonotype came up a few times. V gene TRBV5-1 combines with J gene TRBJ2-6, with unresolved D. This CDR3 spans 17 amino acids. Germline V gives CDR1 SGHRS, CDR2 YFSETQ. Trimming pared 4 bases from V and 0 bases from J, leaving 14 bases between. The DNA of the CDR3 is TGCGCCAGCAGCCCCCTGAAGGGCAACTCTGGGGCCAACGTCCTGACTTTC. It specifies CASSPLKGNSGANVLTF.

The chain has TRBV20-1 and TRBJ1-5; 9 bases align to TRBD1. The CDR3 sequence is 14 residues long. Germline V CDR1 and CDR2: DFQATT, SNEGSKA (reference sequence). The V segment lost 8 bases and the J segment 1 base; nucleotides outside the gene matches: 6. This CDR3 is CSTTGGRSNQPQHF. The CDR3 DNA follows: TGCAGTACGACAGGGGGGAGGAGCAATCAGCCCCAGCATTTT.